This paragraph reports one T cell receptor (beta chain). What it binds is not known. The source of the sample is a study of T cell responses to AZD1222 COVID-19 vaccine. Whole-study results and caveats: Nearly half of unique spike-specific TCRs reportedly avoided B.1.351 and B.1.1.7 mutated regions.

The method was immunoSEQ multiplex PCR; TCRdb's version includes in-frame clones alone and lacks a portion of them. The table has 40,000 to 45,000 clones, around three quarters seen once. Germline CDR1 MNHEY, CDR2 SVGAGI. The V and J ends lost 8 bases and 0 bases respectively, with 13 bases between them. This CDR3 contains 14 residues. The chain has TRBV6-5 and TRBJ1-1, with a possible D match to TRBD1 (5 bases). The source is an adult who received the MenACWY meningococcal vaccine as a control. Here the sequenced sample was peripheral blood, taken 28 days after the second dose of the MenACWY control vaccine. Here the CDR3 reads CASVGAGMNTEAFF. CDR3 DNA: TGTGCCAGCGTAGGGGCGGGAATGAACACTGAAGCTTTCTTT.